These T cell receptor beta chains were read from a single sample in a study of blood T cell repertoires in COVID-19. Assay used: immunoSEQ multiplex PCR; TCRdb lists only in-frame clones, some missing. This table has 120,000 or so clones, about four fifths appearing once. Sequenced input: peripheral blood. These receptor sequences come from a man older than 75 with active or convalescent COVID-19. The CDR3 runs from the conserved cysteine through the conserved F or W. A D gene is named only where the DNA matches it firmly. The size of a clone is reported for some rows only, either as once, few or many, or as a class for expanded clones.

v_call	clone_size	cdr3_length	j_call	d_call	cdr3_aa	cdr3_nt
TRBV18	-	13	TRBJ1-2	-	CASSPGGDYGYTF	TGTGCCAGCTCACCGGGGGGTGACTATGGCTACACCTTC
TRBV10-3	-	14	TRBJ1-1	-	CAISRGGDSTEAFF	TGTGCCATCAGCCGGGGGGGGGATAGCACTGAAGCTTTCTTT
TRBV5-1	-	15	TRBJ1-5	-	CASSQSSGRDQPQHF	TGCGCCAGCAGCCAGTCTTCAGGGAGGGATCAGCCCCAGCATTTT
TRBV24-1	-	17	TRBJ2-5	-	CATSDYAGSLYQETQYF	TGTGCCACCAGTGATTATGCCGGGAGCTTATACCAAGAGACCCAGTACTTC
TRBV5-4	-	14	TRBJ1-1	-	CASSWGHLNTEAFF	TGTGCCAGCAGCTGGGGACACCTGAACACTGAAGCTTTCTTT
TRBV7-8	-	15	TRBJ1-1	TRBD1	CASSPRQGIRTEAFF	TGTGCCAGCAGCCCCCGACAGGGCATAAGGACTGAAGCTTTCTTT
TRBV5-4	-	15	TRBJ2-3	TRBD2	CASSSGGAGTDTQYF	TGTGCCAGCAGCTCCGGGGGGGCTGGGACAGATACGCAGTATTTT
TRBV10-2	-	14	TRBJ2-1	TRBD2	CASSEASSGGEQFF	TGCGCCAGCAGTGAGGCTTCTAGCGGGGGAGAGCAGTTCTTC
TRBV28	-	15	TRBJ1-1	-	CASSSPGGGGTEAFF	TGTGCCAGCAGTTCACCGGGGGGGGGAGGCACTGAAGCTTTCTTT
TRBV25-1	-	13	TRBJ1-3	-	CASSVSSGNTIYF	TGTGCCAGCAGTGTGAGTTCTGGAAACACCATATATTTT
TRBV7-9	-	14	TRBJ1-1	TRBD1	CASSSGTANTEAFF	TGTGCCAGCAGTTCGGGGACAGCGAACACTGAAGCTTTCTTT
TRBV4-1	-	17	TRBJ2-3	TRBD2	CASSQDSDSGGTDTQYF	TGCGCCAGCAGCCAAGATTCGGACAGCGGGGGTACAGATACGCAGTATTTT
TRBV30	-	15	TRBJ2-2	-	CAWSPDNANTGELFF	TGTGCCTGGAGCCCCGACAACGCGAACACCGGGGAGCTGTTTTTT
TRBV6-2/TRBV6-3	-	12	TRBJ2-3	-	CASSPYTDTQYF	TGTGCCAGCAGTCCCTACACAGATACGCAGTATTTT
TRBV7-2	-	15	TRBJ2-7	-	CASSSNRGSGYEQYF	TGTGCCAGCAGCTCGAATAGGGGCAGTGGCTACGAGCAGTACTTC
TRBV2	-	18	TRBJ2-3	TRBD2	CASSGTSGGVVGTDTQYF	TGTGCCAGCAGTGGCACTAGCGGAGGGGTGGTAGGGACAGATACGCAGTATTTT
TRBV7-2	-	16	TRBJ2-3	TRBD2	CASSDRTSGDRDTQYF	TGTGCCAGCAGCGACCGGACTAGCGGCGACCGAGATACGCAGTATTTT
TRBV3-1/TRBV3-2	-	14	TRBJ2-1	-	CASSHLDSYNEQFF	TGTGCCAGCAGCCACCTAGACAGCTACAATGAGCAGTTCTTC
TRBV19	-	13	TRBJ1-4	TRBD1	CASYGQGNEKLFF	TGTGCCAGCTACGGACAGGGGAATGAAAAACTGTTTTTT
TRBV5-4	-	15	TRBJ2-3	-	CASSLDAVSTDTQYF	TGTGCCAGCAGCTTGGATGCAGTTAGCACAGATACGCAGTATTTT
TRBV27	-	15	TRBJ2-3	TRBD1	CASSLGQGRADTQYF	TGTGCCAGCAGTTTGGGACAGGGGAGGGCAGATACGCAGTATTTT
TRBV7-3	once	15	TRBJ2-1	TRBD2	CASSQGLAGYNEQFF	TGTGCCAGCAGCCAGGGACTAGCGGGGTACAATGAGCAGTTCTTC
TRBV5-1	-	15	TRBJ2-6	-	CASSPVGAGANVLTF	TGCGCCAGCAGCCCCGTAGGGGCCGGGGCCAACGTCCTGACTTTC
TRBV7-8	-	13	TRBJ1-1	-	CASRKGENTEAFF	TGTGCCAGCCGAAAAGGGGAGAACACTGAAGCTTTCTTT
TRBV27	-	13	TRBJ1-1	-	CASSPRGLTEAFF	TGTGCCAGCAGTCCCCGGGGTTTGACTGAAGCTTTCTTT
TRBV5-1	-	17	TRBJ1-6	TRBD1	CASSQKTGGSYNSPLHF	TGCGCCAGCAGCCAAAAGACAGGGGGCTCCTATAATTCACCCCTCCACTTT
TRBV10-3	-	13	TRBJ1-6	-	CAISAESGSPLHF	TGTGCCATCAGTGCAGAATCGGGATCACCCCTCCACTTT
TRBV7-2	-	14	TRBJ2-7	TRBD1	CASRPQGALYEQYF	TGTGCCAGCAGACCTCAGGGGGCATTATACGAGCAGTACTTC
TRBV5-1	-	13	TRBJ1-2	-	CASSLEPSGGYTF	TGCGCCAGCAGCCTAGAACCTTCGGGTGGCTACACCTTC
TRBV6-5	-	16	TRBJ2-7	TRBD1	CASSYSLAGGNYEQYF	TGTGCCAGCAGTTACTCGCTTGCAGGGGGCAACTACGAGCAGTACTTC
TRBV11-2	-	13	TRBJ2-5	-	CASSLDRSVTQYF	TGTGCCAGCAGCTTAGATCGGTCCGTGACCCAGTACTTC
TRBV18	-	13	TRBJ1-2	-	CASSPREENGYTF	TGTGCCAGCTCGCCAAGAGAGGAGAATGGCTACACCTTC
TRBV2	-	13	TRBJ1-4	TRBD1	CASLRDSNEKLFF	TGTGCCAGCCTTAGGGACAGTAATGAAAAACTGTTTTTT
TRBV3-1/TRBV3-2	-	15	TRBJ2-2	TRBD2	CASSRGLEDGWELFF	TGTGCCAGCAGCAGGGGACTAGAGGATGGCTGGGAGCTGTTTTTT
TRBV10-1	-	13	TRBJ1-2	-	CARRAEGGYGYTF	TGCGCCCGCAGGGCGGAGGGGGGGTATGGCTACACCTTC